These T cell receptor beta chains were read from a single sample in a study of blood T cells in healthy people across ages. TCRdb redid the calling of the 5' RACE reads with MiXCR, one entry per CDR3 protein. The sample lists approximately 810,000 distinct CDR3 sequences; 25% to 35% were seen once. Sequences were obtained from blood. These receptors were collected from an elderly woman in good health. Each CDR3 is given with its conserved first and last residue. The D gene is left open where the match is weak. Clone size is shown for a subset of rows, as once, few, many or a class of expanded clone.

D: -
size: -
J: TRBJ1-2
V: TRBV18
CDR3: CASSRENTDGYTF
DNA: TGTGCCAGCTCACGAGAAAATACGGATGGCTACACCTTC

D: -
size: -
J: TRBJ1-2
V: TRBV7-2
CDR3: CASSSHRVPNYGYTF
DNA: TGTGCCAGCAGCTCCCACAGGGTTCCTAACTATGGCTACACCTTC

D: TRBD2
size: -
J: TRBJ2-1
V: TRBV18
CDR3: CASSPVRWRLAGADNEQFF
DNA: TGTGCCAGCTCACCAGTCCGTTGGAGACTAGCGGGGGCCGACAATGAGCAGTTCTTC

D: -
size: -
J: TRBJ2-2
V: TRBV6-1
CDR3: CASSEMGNTGELFF
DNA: TGTGCCAGCAGTGAAATGGGTAACACCGGGGAGCTGTTTTTT

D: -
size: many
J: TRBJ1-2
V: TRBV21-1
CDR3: CASSKGGKGITGDYGYTF
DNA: TGTGCCAGCAGCAAAGGGGGGAAAGGGATCACTGGCGACTATGGCTACACCTTC

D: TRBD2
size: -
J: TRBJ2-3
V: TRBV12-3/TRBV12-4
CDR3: CASNGSGTADTQYF
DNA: TGTGCCAGCAATGGTAGCGGGACCGCAGATACGCAGTATTTT

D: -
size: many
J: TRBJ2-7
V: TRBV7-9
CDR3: CASSLARGLDEQYF
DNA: TGTGCCAGCAGCTTAGCCCGAGGGTTAGACGAGCAGTACTTC

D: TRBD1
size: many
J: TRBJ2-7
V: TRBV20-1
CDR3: CSVPTGALYEQYF
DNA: TGCAGTGTCCCGACAGGGGCCCTATACGAGCAGTACTTC

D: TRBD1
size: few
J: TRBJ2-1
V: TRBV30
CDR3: CAWSKPGTGPYNEQFF
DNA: TGTGCCTGGAGTAAGCCCGGGACAGGACCCTACAATGAGCAGTTCTTC

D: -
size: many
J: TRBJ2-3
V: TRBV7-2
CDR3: CASSLRTQSRSDTQYF
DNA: TGTGCCAGCAGCTTACGTACTCAATCGAGATCAGATACGCAGTATTTT

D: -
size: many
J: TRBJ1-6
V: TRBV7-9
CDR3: CASSLGGVDNSPLHF
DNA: TGTGCCAGCAGCTTAGGGGGGGTGGATAATTCACCCCTCCACTTT

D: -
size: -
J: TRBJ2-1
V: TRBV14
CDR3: CASSQQGGGPFDEQFF
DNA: TGTGCCAGCAGCCAACAGGGGGGTGGTCCCTTCGATGAGCAGTTCTTC

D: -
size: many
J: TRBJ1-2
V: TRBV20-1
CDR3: CSAPPPYNYGYTF
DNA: TGCAGTGCTCCCCCGCCGTATAACTATGGCTACACCTTC

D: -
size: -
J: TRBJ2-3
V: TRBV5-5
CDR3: CASSSGDVRTDTQYF
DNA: TGTGCCAGCAGCTCTGGGGACGTTCGCACAGATACGCAGTATTTT

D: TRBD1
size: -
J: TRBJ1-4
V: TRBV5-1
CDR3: CASSSGQGSATNEKLFF
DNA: TGCGCCAGCAGCTCGGGACAGGGGTCTGCAACTAATGAAAAACTGTTTTTT

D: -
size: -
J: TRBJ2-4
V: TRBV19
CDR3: CASSRPPTLAKNIQYF
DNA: TGTGCCAGTAGTCGACCACCGACCCTAGCCAAAAACATTCAGTACTTC

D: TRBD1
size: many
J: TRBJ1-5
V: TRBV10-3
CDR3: CAISESGQGDQPQHF
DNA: TGTGCCATCAGTGAGTCGGGGCAGGGGGATCAGCCCCAGCATTTT

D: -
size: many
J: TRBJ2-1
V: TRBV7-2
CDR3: CASSLRSSYNEQFF
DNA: TGTGCCAGCAGCTTAAGAAGCTCCTACAATGAGCAGTTCTTC

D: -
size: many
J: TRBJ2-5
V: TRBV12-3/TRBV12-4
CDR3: CASSSRQSQETQYF
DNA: TGTGCCAGCAGTTCACGACAGTCCCAAGAGACCCAGTACTTC

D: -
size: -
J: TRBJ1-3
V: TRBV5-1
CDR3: CASSDTGIAGNTIYF
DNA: TGCGCCAGCAGCGATACAGGGATAGCTGGAAACACCATATATTTT

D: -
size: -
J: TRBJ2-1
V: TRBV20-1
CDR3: CSARDRVHEQFF
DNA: TGCAGTGCTAGAGATCGGGTGCATGAGCAGTTCTTC

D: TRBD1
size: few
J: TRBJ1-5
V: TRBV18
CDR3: CASSHRDRDNQPQHF
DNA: TGTGCCAGCTCACACCGGGACAGGGATAATCAGCCCCAGCATTTT

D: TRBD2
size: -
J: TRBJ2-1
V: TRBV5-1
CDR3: CASSLFVAGGPIEQFF
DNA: TGCGCCAGCAGCTTATTTGTGGCGGGGGGGCCGATTGAGCAGTTCTTC

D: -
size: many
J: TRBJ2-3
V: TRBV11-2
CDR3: CASSLAPVGTDTQYF
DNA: TGTGCCAGCAGCTTAGCCCCCGTTGGGACAGATACGCAGTATTTT

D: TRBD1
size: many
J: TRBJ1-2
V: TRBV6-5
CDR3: CASSYTDRASGYTF
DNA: TGTGCCAGCAGTTACACGGACAGGGCCAGTGGCTACACCTTC

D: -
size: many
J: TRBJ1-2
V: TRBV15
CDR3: CATRNYRENGTF
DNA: TGTGCCACCAGGAACTACAGGGAAAATGGCACCTTC

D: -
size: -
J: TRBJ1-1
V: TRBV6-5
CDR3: CASRTTDAGAEAFF
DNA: TGTGCCAGCAGAACGACAGATGCAGGTGCTGAAGCTTTCTTT

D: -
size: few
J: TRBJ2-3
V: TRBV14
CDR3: CASSQTYLSTDTQYF
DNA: TGTGCCAGCAGCCAGACTTACCTTAGCACAGATACGCAGTATTTT

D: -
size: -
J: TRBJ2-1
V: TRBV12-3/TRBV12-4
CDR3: CASRRSGTGPNNEQFF
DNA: TGTGCCAGCAGAAGATCCGGGACTGGTCCCAACAATGAGCAGTTCTTC

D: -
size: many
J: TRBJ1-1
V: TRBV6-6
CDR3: CASSYEGGAFF
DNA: TGTGCCAGCAGTTATGAGGGGGGAGCTTTCTTT

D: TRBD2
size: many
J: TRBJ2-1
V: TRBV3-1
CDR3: CASSQTSGVGNEQFF
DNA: TGTGCCAGCAGCCAAACTAGCGGGGTGGGCAATGAGCAGTTCTTC

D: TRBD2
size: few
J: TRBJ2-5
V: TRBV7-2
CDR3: CASSPSSSSGGSQETQYF
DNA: TGTGCCAGCAGCCCCTCCTCCTCTAGCGGGGGATCTCAAGAGACCCAGTACTTC

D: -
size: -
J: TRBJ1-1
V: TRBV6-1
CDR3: CASRNREGGTEAFF
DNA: TGTGCCAGCAGAAACAGGGAAGGGGGCACTGAAGCTTTCTTT

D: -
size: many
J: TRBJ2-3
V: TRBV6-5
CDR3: CASSSLLWGGRTDTQYF
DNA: TGTGCCAGCAGTTCCCTCTTATGGGGGGGCCGCACAGATACGCAGTATTTT

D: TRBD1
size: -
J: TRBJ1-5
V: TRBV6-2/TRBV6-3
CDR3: CASRHRGSERAQHF
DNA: TGTGCCAGCAGGCACAGGGGTAGTGAACGGGCCCAGCATTTT

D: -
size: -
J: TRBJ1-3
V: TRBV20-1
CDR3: CSARDLGYSGNTIYF
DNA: TGCAGTGCTAGAGATCTCGGCTACTCTGGAAACACCATATATTTT

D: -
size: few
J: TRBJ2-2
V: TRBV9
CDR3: CASSAPSNTGELFF
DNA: TGTGCCAGCAGCGCCCCATCTAACACCGGGGAGCTGTTTTTT

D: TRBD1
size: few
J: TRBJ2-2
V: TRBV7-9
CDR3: CASSLRSDRAGELFF
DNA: TGTGCCAGCAGCCTCCGTTCGGACAGGGCCGGGGAGCTGTTTTTT

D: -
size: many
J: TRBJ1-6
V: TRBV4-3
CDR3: CASSQDGSPYNSPLHF
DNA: TGCGCCAGCAGCCAAGACGGGAGCCCCTATAATTCACCCCTCCACTTT

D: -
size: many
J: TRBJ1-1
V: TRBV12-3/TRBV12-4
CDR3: CASSFWGTEAFF
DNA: TGTGCCAGCAGTTTTTGGGGGACTGAAGCTTTCTTT

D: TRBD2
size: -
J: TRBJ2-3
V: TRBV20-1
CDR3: CSAKTSGGTDTQYF
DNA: TGCAGTGCTAAAACTAGCGGGGGCACAGATACGCAGTATTTT

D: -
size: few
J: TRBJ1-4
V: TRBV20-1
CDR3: CSAKPDSYSEKLFF
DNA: TGCAGTGCAAAGCCGGACAGCTATTCTGAAAAACTGTTTTTT

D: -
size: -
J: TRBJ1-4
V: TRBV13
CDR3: CASSELTATNEKLFF
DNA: TGTGCCAGCAGTGAACTTACGGCAACTAATGAAAAACTGTTTTTT

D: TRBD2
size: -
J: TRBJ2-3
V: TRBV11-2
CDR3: CASSSSGGGDTQYF
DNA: TGTGCCAGCAGCTCTAGCGGGGGGGGAGATACGCAGTATTTT

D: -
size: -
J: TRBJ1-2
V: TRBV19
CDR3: CASSNRDPADFYGYTF
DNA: TGTGCCAGTAGTAACCGGGACCCCGCGGACTTCTATGGCTACACCTTC

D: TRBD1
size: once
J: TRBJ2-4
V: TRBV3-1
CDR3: CASSETTGLSKNIQYF
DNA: TGTGCCAGCAGCGAAACGACAGGGCTGTCCAAAAACATTCAGTACTTC

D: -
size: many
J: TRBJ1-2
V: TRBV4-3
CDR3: CASSQVGDGDYGYTF
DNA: TGCGCCAGCAGCCAAGTTGGGGACGGAGACTATGGCTACACCTTC

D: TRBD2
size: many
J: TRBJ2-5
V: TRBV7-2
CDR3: CASSMGLAAETQYF
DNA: TGTGCCAGCAGTATGGGACTAGCGGCCGAGACCCAGTACTTC